Listed below are T cell receptor beta chains from one sample, sequenced in a study of T cell changes during pregnancy in multiple sclerosis. The table came from immunoSEQ multiplex PCR; TCRdb's copy has only in-frame clones and leaves some out. Of around 80,000 clones in the sample, roughly 94% were seen once. The specimen was peripheral blood, collected before pregnancy. The receptor set was obtained from a female donor with multiple sclerosis, enrolled in a pregnancy study. Each CDR3 is given with its conserved first and last residue. The D gene is left open where the match is weak. Clone size is shown for a subset of rows, as once, few, many or a class of expanded clone.

clone_size: .; j_call: TRBJ1-5; d_call: .; v_call: TRBV6-1; cdr3_aa: CASTAAGGSQPQHF; cdr3_nt: TGTGCCAGCACCGCGGCTGGGGGGAGTCAGCCCCAGCATTTT
clone_size: .; j_call: TRBJ2-2; d_call: .; v_call: TRBV27; cdr3_aa: CASTSPAGANTGELFF; cdr3_nt: TGTGCCAGCACCTCCCCCGCGGGGGCAAACACCGGGGAGCTGTTTTTT
clone_size: .; j_call: TRBJ1-4; d_call: TRBD1; v_call: TRBV5-4; cdr3_aa: CASSLQDRGYEKLFF; cdr3_nt: TGTGCCAGCAGCTTGCAGGACAGGGGTTACGAAAAACTGTTTTTT
clone_size: .; j_call: TRBJ2-1; d_call: TRBD2; v_call: TRBV7-2; cdr3_aa: CASSATSGSGGNEQFF; cdr3_nt: TGTGCCAGCAGCGCCACTAGCGGGAGTGGCGGCAATGAGCAGTTCTTC
clone_size: .; j_call: TRBJ1-1; d_call: .; v_call: TRBV27; cdr3_aa: CASRFSGERATTFF; cdr3_nt: TGTGCCAGCAGATTTTCCGGGGAAAGGGCGACGACTTTCTTT
clone_size: .; j_call: TRBJ2-1; d_call: TRBD2; v_call: TRBV5-1; cdr3_aa: CASTTSGYNEQFF; cdr3_nt: TGCGCCAGCACGACTAGCGGTTACAATGAGCAGTTCTTC
clone_size: .; j_call: TRBJ2-1; d_call: .; v_call: TRBV5-6; cdr3_aa: CASSFQRRNNEQFF; cdr3_nt: TGTGCCAGCAGCTTCCAGCGGAGGAACAATGAGCAGTTCTTC
clone_size: .; j_call: TRBJ2-7; d_call: TRBD2; v_call: TRBV6-4; cdr3_aa: CASTLTSHFYEQYF; cdr3_nt: TGTGCCAGCACCCTGACTAGCCATTTCTACGAGCAGTACTTC
clone_size: .; j_call: TRBJ1-1; d_call: .; v_call: TRBV5-4; cdr3_aa: CASSSTGLNTEAFF; cdr3_nt: TGTGCCAGCAGCTCGACAGGATTGAACACTGAAGCTTTCTTT
clone_size: .; j_call: TRBJ2-1; d_call: TRBD1; v_call: TRBV29-1; cdr3_aa: CSVRGQGYNEQFF; cdr3_nt: TGCAGCGTTCGGGGACAGGGGTACAATGAGCAGTTCTTC
clone_size: .; j_call: TRBJ1-4; d_call: TRBD1; v_call: TRBV6-1; cdr3_aa: CASRDRDRGGKLFF; cdr3_nt: TGTGCCAGCAGGGACCGGGACAGGGGTGGAAAACTGTTTTTT
clone_size: .; j_call: TRBJ2-3; d_call: TRBD2; v_call: TRBV14; cdr3_aa: CASRGLDTDTQYF; cdr3_nt: TGTGCCAGCAGAGGACTAGATACAGATACGCAGTATTTT
clone_size: .; j_call: TRBJ2-3; d_call: TRBD1; v_call: TRBV5-6; cdr3_aa: CASSLGGTGIDTQYF; cdr3_nt: TGTGCCAGCAGCTTGGGGGGGACAGGGATTGATACGCAGTATTTT
clone_size: .; j_call: TRBJ2-7; d_call: TRBD2; v_call: TRBV7-3; cdr3_aa: CASNDLMASGSSYEQYF; cdr3_nt: TGTGCCAGCAACGATTTGATGGCTAGCGGGAGTTCCTACGAGCAGTACTTC
clone_size: few; j_call: TRBJ2-6; d_call: .; v_call: TRBV6-1; cdr3_aa: CASSVPRGIMTGANVLTF; cdr3_nt: TGTGCCAGCAGTGTTCCCAGGGGAATAATGACTGGGGCCAACGTCCTGACTTTC
clone_size: .; j_call: TRBJ2-5; d_call: .; v_call: TRBV2; cdr3_aa: CASSVPLAAETQYF; cdr3_nt: TGTGCCAGCAGTGTACCACTAGCCGCGGAGACCCAGTACTTC
clone_size: once; j_call: TRBJ2-1; d_call: TRBD2; v_call: TRBV19; cdr3_aa: CASSIGGLAGDNEQFF; cdr3_nt: TGTGCCAGTAGTATCGGGGGACTAGCGGGAGATAATGAGCAGTTCTTC
clone_size: .; j_call: TRBJ1-1; d_call: .; v_call: TRBV7-9; cdr3_aa: CASSLEYTEAFF; cdr3_nt: TGTGCCAGTTCGCTCGAGTACACTGAAGCTTTCTTT
clone_size: .; j_call: TRBJ2-3; d_call: TRBD1; v_call: TRBV19; cdr3_aa: CASSLHRRTGTTDTQYF; cdr3_nt: TGTGCCAGTAGTCTCCATCGGAGGACAGGGACCACAGATACGCAGTATTTT
clone_size: .; j_call: TRBJ1-1; d_call: .; v_call: TRBV11-3; cdr3_aa: CASSLARGTEAFF; cdr3_nt: TGTGCCAGCAGCTTAGCTAGGGGCACTGAAGCTTTCTTT
clone_size: .; j_call: TRBJ2-7; d_call: TRBD2; v_call: TRBV19; cdr3_aa: CASSLTGTSGTSSYEQYF; cdr3_nt: TGTGCCAGTAGTCTCACCGGGACTAGCGGGACCAGCTCCTACGAGCAGTACTTC
clone_size: .; j_call: TRBJ2-5; d_call: .; v_call: TRBV7-2; cdr3_aa: CASSGRGGPGTQYF; cdr3_nt: TGTGCCAGCAGCGGACGCGGAGGGCCGGGGACCCAGTACTTC
clone_size: .; j_call: TRBJ2-1; d_call: TRBD2; v_call: TRBV6-1; cdr3_aa: CASSEAPGLAGGAEQFF; cdr3_nt: TGTGCCAGCAGTGAAGCGCCGGGACTAGCGGGAGGGGCTGAGCAGTTCTTC
clone_size: .; j_call: TRBJ2-2; d_call: .; v_call: TRBV28; cdr3_aa: CASSLFSGNTGELFF; cdr3_nt: TGTGCCAGCAGTTTGTTCAGCGGGAACACCGGGGAGCTGTTTTTT